One and the same sample provided the 8 T cell receptor beta chains below, sequenced in a study of T-cell reconstitution after alpha-beta-depleted transplantation in children. The TCRbeta library was prepared with unique molecular identifiers. One entry per CDR3 protein results from TCRdb running MiXCR on the PCR reads. The sample consists of 70,000 to 95,000 distinct CDR3 sequences, roughly 16% of them appearing once. The specimen comprised PBMCs, mostly from graft donor cells, sampled 180 days after TCRalphabeta/CD19-depleted stem cell transplant. These receptors came from a male patient between 2 and 10 years old who had a stem cell transplant for acute lymphoblastic leukemia, so the T cells may come from the graft donor.

J is TRBJ1-2 and V is TRBV19; D is unclear. Germline CDR1 and CDR2: LNHDA and SQIVND (reference sequence). V gave up 7 bases and J gave up 2 bases, with 11 bases separating them. The CDR3 length is 13 residues. CDR3 protein: CASNSGVNYGYTF. The CDR3 DNA sequence: TGTGCCAGTAATTCCGGGGTAAACTATGGCTACACCTTC. The entire variable domain, with the rest obtained from reference TRBV19 and TRBJ1-2, is as follows: DGGITQSPKYLFRKEGQNVTLSCEQNLNHDAMYWYRQDPGQGLRLIYYSQIVNDFQKGDIAEGYSVSREKKESFPLTVTSAQKNPTAFYLCASNSGVNYGYTFGSGTRLTVV.

The CDR3 region is CASSSEGLAYGETQYF. Here the CDR3 DNA reads TGTGCCAGCAGCTCGGAGGGACTAGCGTACGGGGAGACCCAGTACTTC. This chain links TRBV7-6 with TRBJ2-5; 10 bases line up with TRBD2. Per the germline V gene, CDR1 is SGHVS and CDR2 is FNYEAQ. The CDR3 runs 16 residues. V shed 4 bases, J shed 5 bases, and the junction held 10 bases outside the gene matches.

The table lists this clonotype with a few counts. The genes are TRBV12-3 or TRBV12-4 and TRBJ1-1; no firm D call. This CDR3 has 14 amino acids. V lost 6 bases to trimming and J lost 3 bases, with 14 bases between them. The CDR3 is CASSPTLPHTEAFF. CDR3 DNA sequence: TGTGCCAGCAGCCCGACACTCCCGCACACTGAAGCTTTCTTT.

This clonotype was detected ten times or more. The chain is built from TRBV6-5 and TRBJ1-2, with a weak D call TRBD1 (5 bases). The V and J ends lost 2 bases and 3 bases respectively, with 10 bases between them. The CDR3 has 14 amino acids. In germline, CDR1 is MNHEY, CDR2 SVGAGI. In DNA form, the CDR3 reads TGTGCCAGCAGTTACGACGGGACGGACTATGGCTACACCTTC. Its translation: CASSYDGTDYGYTF.

This clonotype came up a few times. The J gene is TRBJ1-4, the V gene TRBV12-3 or TRBV12-4; D gene uncertain. Trimming took 3 bases from V and 7 from J, leaving 3 bases between them. CDR3 size: 11 residues. In DNA form, the CDR3 reads TGTGCCAGCAGTTTTGGTGAAAAACTGTTTTTT. As protein: CASSFGEKLFF.

The rearrangement joins TRBV7-2 to TRBJ1-1; D possibly corresponds to TRBD1 (5 bases). The germline V gene has CDR1 SGHTA and CDR2 FQGNSA. This CDR3 region has 15 residues. Trimming stripped 0 bases from V and 4 bases from J, with 12 bases between. The DNA of the CDR3 is TGTGCCAGCAGCTTAGCGCTAGGGGAGGCCACTGAAGCTTTCTTT. It codes for CASSLALGEATEAFF.

This clonotype was counted many times. The chain carries TRBV24-1 and TRBJ2-5, with a possible D match to TRBD2 (5 bases). The germline V gene encodes CDR1 KGHDR and CDR2 SFDVKD. The germline V and J ends were trimmed by 4 bases and 2 bases, with 16 bases remaining between them. The CDR3 has 16 amino acids. CDR3 sequence (DNA): TGTGCCACCAGTGACTCGGTTAGGACTCATCAAGAGACCCAGTACTTC. Protein: CATSDSVRTHQETQYF.

The V call is TRBV20-1, the J call TRBJ1-1, with D maybe TRBD1 (5 bases). The CDR3 spans 12 residues. V was cut by 3 bases and J by 3 bases, with 8 bases left in between. Germline assignment: CDR1 DFQATT and CDR2 SNEGSKA (reference sequence). Here the CDR3 DNA reads TGCAGTGCTAGCAGGGTTGACACTGAAGCTTTCTTT. Translated, it gives CSASRVDTEAFF.